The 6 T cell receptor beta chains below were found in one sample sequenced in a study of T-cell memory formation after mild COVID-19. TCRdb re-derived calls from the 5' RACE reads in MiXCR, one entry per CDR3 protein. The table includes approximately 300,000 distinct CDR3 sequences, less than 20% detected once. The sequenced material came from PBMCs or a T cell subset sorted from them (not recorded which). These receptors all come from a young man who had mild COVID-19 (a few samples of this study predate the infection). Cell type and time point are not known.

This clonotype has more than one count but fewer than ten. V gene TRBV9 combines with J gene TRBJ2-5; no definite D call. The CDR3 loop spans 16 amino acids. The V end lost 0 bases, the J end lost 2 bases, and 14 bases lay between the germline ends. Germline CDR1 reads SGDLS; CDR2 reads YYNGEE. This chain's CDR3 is CASSVGLTPRQETQYF. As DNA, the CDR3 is TGTGCCAGCAGCGTAGGGTTGACCCCACGGCAAGAGACCCAGTACTTC.

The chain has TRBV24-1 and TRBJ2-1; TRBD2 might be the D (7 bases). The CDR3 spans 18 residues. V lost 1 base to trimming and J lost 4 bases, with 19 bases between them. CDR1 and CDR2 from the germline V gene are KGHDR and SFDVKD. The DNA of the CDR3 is TGTGCCACCAGTGATTTAGGCCAGGGGAGGGCGGGGTACAATGAGCAGTTCTTC. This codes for CATSDLGQGRAGYNEQFF.

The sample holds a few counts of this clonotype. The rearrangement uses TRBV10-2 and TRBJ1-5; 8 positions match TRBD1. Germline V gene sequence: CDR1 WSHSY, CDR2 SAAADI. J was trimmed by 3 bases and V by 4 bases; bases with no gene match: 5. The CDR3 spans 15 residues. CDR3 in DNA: TGCGCCAGCAGTGGACAGGGGCTACCCAATCAGCCCCAGCATTTT. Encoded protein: CASSGQGLPNQPQHF.

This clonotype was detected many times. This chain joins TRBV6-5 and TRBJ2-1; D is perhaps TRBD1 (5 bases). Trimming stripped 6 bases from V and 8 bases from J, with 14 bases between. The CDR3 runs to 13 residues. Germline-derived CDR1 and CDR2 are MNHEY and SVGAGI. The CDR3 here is CASSPQGSHEQFF. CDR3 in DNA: TGTGCCAGCAGCCCCCAGGGTAGCCATGAGCAGTTCTTC.

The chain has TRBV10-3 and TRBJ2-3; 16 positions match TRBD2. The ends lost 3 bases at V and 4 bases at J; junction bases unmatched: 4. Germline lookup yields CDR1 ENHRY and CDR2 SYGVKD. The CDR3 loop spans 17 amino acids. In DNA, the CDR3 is TGTGCCATCAGTGATCCGGGACTAGCGGGGGGGGCAGATACGCAGTATTTT. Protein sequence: CAISDPGLAGGADTQYF.

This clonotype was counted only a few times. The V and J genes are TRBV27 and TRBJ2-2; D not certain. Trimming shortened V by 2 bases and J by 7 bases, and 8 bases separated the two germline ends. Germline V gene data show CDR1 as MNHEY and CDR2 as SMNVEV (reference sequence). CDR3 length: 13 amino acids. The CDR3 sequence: CASSLNGHGELFF. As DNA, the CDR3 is TGTGCCAGCAGTTTAAATGGGCACGGGGAGCTGTTTTTT.